The clone carrying this TCR beta chain came up a few times. Its antigen is currently unknown. Amplified regions were TCR beta CDR3 sequences from RNA transcripts. The TCR CDR3 was amplified in a first-round RT-PCR using the HTBI primer set. TCRdb itself ran the multiplex PCR reads through MiXCR, one entry per CDR3 protein. The sample has roughly 360,000 distinct CDR3 sequences, roughly 13% seen once. The sample is drawn from a study of T cells in Graves' hyperthyroidism and ophthalmopathy. The CDR3 has 15 residues. Germline trimming cut 3 bases from V and 3 bases from J; bases unmatched to any gene: 3. Germline V CDR1 and CDR2: SGDLS, YYNGEE. At first hyperthyroidism diagnosis, before any ophthalmopathy symptoms, the blood sample was collected. PBMCs were derived from 10 ml fresh peripheral blood. Overall study findings and caveats: Blood also contained most expanded thyroid clonotypes above 0.001.

Sequenced: blood. The V call is TRBV9, the J call TRBJ1-5; 10 bases match TRBD1. The sequence derives from a man younger than 40 with Graves' hyperthyroidism that later progressed to Graves' ophthalmopathy. The CDR3 loop reads CASSGGTGDNQPQHF. Written as DNA, the CDR3 is TGTGCCAGCAGCGGGGGGACAGGGGACAATCAGCCCCAGCATTTT.